Reported below is one T cell receptor (beta chain). Its antigen is not identified. This record belongs to a study of beta chain features in type 1 diabetes. Study-level points and caveats: It was among patients, rather than healthy donors, that naive, central memory and Treg TCRB repertoires appeared more similar.

Expressed TCRB transcripts were sequenced because the isolated RNA had all been reverse transcribed beforehand. The assay was immunoSEQ multiplex PCR, and TCRdb's table has in-frame clones only and misses some. This sample has some 22,000 clones, with more than 60% found just once. CDR1 and CDR2 from the germline V gene are MNHEY and SVGAGI. The CDR3 runs 15 residues. V lost 7 bases, J lost 4 bases, and 16 bases lay in between. The sequence was obtained from a woman in her thirties or forties in good health. Sequencing was carried out using Tregs from blood. The rearrangement joins TRBV6-5 to TRBJ2-2; a weak D match, TRBD2 (5 bases). This CDR3 reads CASKTGTTSTGELFF. CDR3 nucleotides: TGTGCCAGCAAGACGGGAACCACGAGCACCGGGGAGCTGTTTTTT.